This T cell receptor beta chain was recorded in a study of radiation and T cells in renal cell carcinoma. Trimming stripped 5 bases from V and 4 bases from J, with 16 bases between. Germline-derived CDR1 and CDR2 are SGHTA and FQGNSA. The CDR3 consists of 15 residues. The data were produced by immunoSEQ multiplex PCR, yet TCRdb's version contains in-frame clones alone and is incomplete. This sample has roughly 60,000 clones, with around three quarters found just once. The time point is: blood 2 weeks post-SBRT. As for treatment: 15 Gy SBRT to primary tumor, nephrectomy 4 weeks later. The count of this clone is one.

The genes are TRBV7-2 and TRBJ2-3; perhaps TRBD2 as D (6 bases). Specimen: blood, collected from a patient whose treatment included radiotherapy and nephrectomy. The clonotype comes from a man aged 60 to 69 with renal cell carcinoma. In nucleotides, the CDR3 is TGTGCCAGCAGCCCCGAAACGGGGGAGGCAGATACGCAGTATTTT. This sequence encodes CASSPETGEADTQYF.